The 9 T cell receptor beta chains below all came from one sample that was sequenced in a study of early T cells in non-severe SARS-CoV-2 infection. MiXCR was run by TCRdb on the 5' RACE reads, yielding one entry per CDR3 protein. The sample has 74,000 or so distinct CDR3 sequences, roughly 13% seen once. The sample consisted of whole blood. These receptors were taken from an adult who was a healthcare worker with PCR-confirmed SARS-CoV-2 infection or an uninfected control (not recorded which).

The rearrangement joins TRBV6-4 to TRBJ2-1; possible D gene TRBD2, 6 bases. V shed 2 bases and J shed 8 bases, with 16 bases lying between them. This CDR3 spans 15 amino acids. Germline-derived CDR1 and CDR2 are MRHNA and SNTAGT. CDR3 residues: CASSDLATNVHEQFF. In nucleotides, the CDR3 is TGTGCCAGCAGTGACCTAGCGACGAACGTCCATGAGCAGTTCTTC.

The genes are TRBV11-2 and TRBJ2-7, with D possibly matching TRBD2 (5 bases). Germline CDR1 is SGHAT and CDR2 is FQNNGV. The CDR3 loop spans 12 amino acids. Trimming took 5 bases from V and 4 from J, leaving 9 bases between them. The CDR3 region is CASSVGEYEQYF. Written as DNA, the CDR3 is TGTGCCAGCAGCGTTGGGGAGTACGAGCAGTACTTC.

This sequence joins TRBV6-1 and TRBJ1-1; no clear D. CDR1 is MNHNS and CDR2 is SASEGT in the germline V gene. V dropped 2 bases and J dropped 4 bases, with 14 bases sitting between them. This CDR3 has 15 amino acids. The CDR3 bases are TGTGCCAGCAGTGAATTTCGGGATATCGGCACTGAAGCTTTCTTT. Amino acids: CASSEFRDIGTEAFF.

This clonotype was counted a few times. The chain combines TRBV5-1 with TRBJ2-1, with 12 positions matching TRBD2. There are 16 residues in the CDR3. The trim removed 4 bases at V and 0 bases at J, leaving 2 bases unmatched. In germline, CDR1 is SGHRS, CDR2 YFSETQ. The CDR3 nucleotides read TGCGCCAGCAGCGTACTAGCGGGAGGCTCCTACAATGAGCAGTTCTTC. This codes for CASSVLAGGSYNEQFF.

Many counts were recorded for this clonotype. This rearrangement joins TRBV6-2 or TRBV6-3 to TRBJ2-2, with TRBD2 as a possible D gene (5 bases). Trimming took 3 bases from V and 5 from J, leaving 13 bases between them. The CDR3 totals 15 residues. Germline V gene lookup returns CDR1 MNHEY and CDR2 SVGEGT. The CDR3 nucleotides read TGTGCCAGCAGTTATCAGGAGAGGGAGACCGGGGAGCTGTTTTTT. Translation: CASSYQERETGELFF.

The chain combines TRBV7-9 with TRBJ1-1; unclear D gene. The CDR3 spans 14 residues. V dropped 2 bases and J dropped 1 base, with 8 bases sitting between them. Germline lookup yields CDR1 SEHNR and CDR2 FQNEAQ (reference sequence). The DNA of the CDR3 is TGTGCCAGCAGCTTACTTGTCGGGAACACTGAAGCTTTCTTT. Amino acids: CASSLLVGNTEAFF.

The V gene is TRBV7-8, the J gene TRBJ1-1, with TRBD1 matching over 8 bases. The CDR3 is made up of 17 amino acids. The J segment lost 0 bases and the V segment lost 2 bases, leaving 8 bases of the junction unmatched. Per germline, CDR1 SGHVS and CDR2 FQNEAQ. The CDR3 here is CASSLHRTGPMNTEAFF. The CDR3 DNA reads as TGTGCCAGCAGCTTACATAGGACAGGGCCCATGAACACTGAAGCTTTCTTT.

J is TRBJ2-1 and V is TRBV7-9; the D gene is possibly TRBD2 (6 bases). V was trimmed by 2 bases and J by 14 bases, leaving 13 bases between them. Germline CDR1 reads SEHNR; CDR2 reads FQNEAQ (reference sequence). The CDR3 runs to 12 residues. In DNA form, the CDR3 reads TGTGCCAGCAGCTTAATTAGGGACTCGGAGTTCTTC. Translation: CASSLIRDSEFF.

This clonotype was counted at least ten times. The chain has TRBV6-2 or TRBV6-3 and TRBJ1-2, with TRBD1 identical over 8 bases. Germline CDR1 reads MNHEY; CDR2 reads SVGEGT. Trimming cost V 8 bases and J 5 bases; bases outside gene matches: 16. This CDR3 spans 16 amino acids. This chain's CDR3 is CASGRSGTGVVYGYTF. The CDR3 nucleotides read TGTGCCAGCGGTCGCTCCGGGACAGGAGTAGTATATGGCTACACCTTC.